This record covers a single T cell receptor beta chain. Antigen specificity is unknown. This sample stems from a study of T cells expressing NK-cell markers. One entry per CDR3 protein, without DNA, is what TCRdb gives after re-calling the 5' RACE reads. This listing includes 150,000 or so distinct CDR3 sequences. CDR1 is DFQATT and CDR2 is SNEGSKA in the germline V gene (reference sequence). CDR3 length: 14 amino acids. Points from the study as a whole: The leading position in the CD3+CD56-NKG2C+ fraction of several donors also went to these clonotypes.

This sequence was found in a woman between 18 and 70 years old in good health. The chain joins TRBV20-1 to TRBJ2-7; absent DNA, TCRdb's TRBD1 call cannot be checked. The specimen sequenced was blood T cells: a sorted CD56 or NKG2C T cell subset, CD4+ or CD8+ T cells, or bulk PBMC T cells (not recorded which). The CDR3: CSARGGRGDWEQYF.